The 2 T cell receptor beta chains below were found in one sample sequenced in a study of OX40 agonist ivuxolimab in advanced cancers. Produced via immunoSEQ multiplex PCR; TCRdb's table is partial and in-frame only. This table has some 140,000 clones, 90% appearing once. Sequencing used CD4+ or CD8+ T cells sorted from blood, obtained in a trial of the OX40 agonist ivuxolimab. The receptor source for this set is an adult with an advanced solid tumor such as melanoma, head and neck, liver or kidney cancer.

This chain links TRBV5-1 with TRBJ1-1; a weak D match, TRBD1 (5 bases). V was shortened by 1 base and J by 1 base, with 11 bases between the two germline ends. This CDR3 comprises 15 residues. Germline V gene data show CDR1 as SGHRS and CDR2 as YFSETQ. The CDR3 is CASSLMGVTNTEAFF. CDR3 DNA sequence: TGCGCCAGCAGCTTGATGGGGGTCACGAACACTGAAGCTTTCTTT.

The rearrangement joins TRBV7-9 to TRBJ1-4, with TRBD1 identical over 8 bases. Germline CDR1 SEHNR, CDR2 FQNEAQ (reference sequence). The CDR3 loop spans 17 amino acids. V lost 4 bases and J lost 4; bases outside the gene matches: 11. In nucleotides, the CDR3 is TGTGCCAGCAGCTCCCCCCCAGGGGGCGATAATAATGAAAAACTGTTTTTT. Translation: CASSSPPGGDNNEKLFF.